Described below is a single T cell receptor beta chain sequence and its context. Mismatch with germline at one junction end may stem from a read error. This CDR3 has 13 residues. CDR1 is WSHSY, CDR2 SAAADI, per germline. Beta-chain TCR CDR3 regions were amplified from RNA transcripts. The authors performed first-round RT-PCR with HTBI primers and then a second-round multiplex PCR. Each CDR3 protein is one row after TCRdb ran MiXCR on the multiplex PCR reads. Among 900,000 to 1,200,000 distinct CDR3 sequences listed, roughly two fifths were seen once. The data derive from a study of Graves' ophthalmopathy and Graves' hyperthyroidism.

This TCR derives from an adult man with Graves' hyperthyroidism. This chain connects TRBV10-2 to TRBJ2-7; either TRBD1 or TRBD2 may fit D (5 bases each). Specimen: peripheral blood or thyroid tissue (not recorded which). CDR3: CASGSQGTYEQYF. The CDR3 DNA sequence: TGTGCCAGCGGCTCCCAGGGCACCTACGAGCAGTACTTC.